Each of the 7 T cell receptor beta chains below was sequenced from the same sample in a study of vaccination and CD4 T cells after COVID-19. Their target antigens are unknown. The Oncomine TCR Beta short-read assay sequenced DNA from cultured CD4+ T cells. From the PCR reads, TCRdb called clonotypes with MiXCR, one entry per CDR3 protein. The table has approximately 9,800 distinct CDR3 sequences, 30% to 35% seen once; the top ten hold roughly two fifths. Treatment noted: roughly 10-day PBMC culture with coronavirus spike peptide pools or control peptides (ViraFEST assay). CD4+ T cells that came from the unexposed donor were collected before the COVID-19 pandemic (2011-2018). Material: CD4+ T cells from blood, cultured in vitro. These receptors were obtained from a human donor in good health.

This clonotype was seen more than once but under ten times. The chain combines TRBV24-1 with TRBJ2-3, with a weak D call TRBD2 (6 bases). Trimming pared 6 bases from V and 1 base from J, leaving 13 bases between. Germline assignment: CDR1 KGHDR and CDR2 SFDVKD. This CDR3 is 15 amino acids long. In DNA, the CDR3 is TGTGCCACCAGTACGGGGGTAAGGGGCACAGATACGCAGTATTTT. Amino acids: CATSTGVRGTDTQYF.

In this sample, this clonotype is medium-sized. The chain couples TRBV27 to TRBJ1-6, with a possible D match to TRBD1 (5 bases). The CDR3 is 15 amino acids. V was shortened by 5 bases and J by 6 bases, with 14 bases between the two germline ends. Germline CDR1 is MNHEY and CDR2 is SMNVEV (reference sequence). CDR3 in amino acids: CASSPSDIGNSPLHF. The CDR3 DNA sequence: TGTGCCAGCAGTCCCTCGGACATTGGTAATTCACCCCTCCACTTT.

This clonotype was observed a single time. The chain has TRBV12-3 or TRBV12-4 and TRBJ1-1; D unclear. This CDR3 region has 12 residues. V dropped 5 bases and J dropped 1 base, with 5 bases sitting between them. The CDR3 is CASSETNTEAFF. CDR3 DNA sequence: TGTGCCAGCAGTGAAACGAACACTGAAGCTTTCTTT.

This clonotype has only a few counts. V and J are TRBV4-1 and TRBJ1-1; D remains unclear. Germline V gene lookup returns CDR1 MGHRA and CDR2 YSYEKL. The CDR3 totals 14 residues. Between the trimmed V and J ends, which lost 6 bases and 2 bases, there was a span of 13 bases. The CDR3 sequence: CASSSLEGNTEAFF. The CDR3 DNA sequence: TGCGCCAGCAGTAGTCTGGAGGGAAACACTGAAGCTTTCTTT.

The CDR3 sequence is CASSLYGFREQYF. CDR3 in DNA: TGTGCCAGCAGTTTATATGGGTTCCGCGAGCAGTACTTC. V gene TRBV28 combines with J gene TRBJ2-7; D is undetermined. Trimming took off 1 base at V and 6 bases at J, with 10 bases between the two ends. The CDR3 totals 13 residues. Germline values: CDR1 MDHEN, CDR2 SYDVKM.

This clonotype was observed a few times. The chain joins TRBV20-1 to TRBJ1-5; maybe TRBD1 (6 bases). Per the germline V gene, CDR1 is DFQATT and CDR2 is SNEGSKA (reference sequence). V gave up 0 bases and J gave up 7 bases, with 16 bases separating them. This CDR3 is built from 15 residues. The CDR3 bases are TGCAGTGCTAGAGAGGGAGGGGGGGCCGGGCAGCCCCAGCATTTT. This translates into CSAREGGGAGQPQHF.

This chain uses TRBV6-1 with TRBJ1-1, with TRBD1 as a possible D gene (6 bases). This CDR3 is 14 amino acids long. V was shortened by 10 bases and J by 3 bases, with 18 bases between the two germline ends. Germline CDR1 is MNHNS and CDR2 is SASEGT. For the CDR3, the DNA is TGTGCCATCTCAGGGGCCGACAGGTACACTGAAGCTTTCTTT. Protein: CAISGADRYTEAFF.